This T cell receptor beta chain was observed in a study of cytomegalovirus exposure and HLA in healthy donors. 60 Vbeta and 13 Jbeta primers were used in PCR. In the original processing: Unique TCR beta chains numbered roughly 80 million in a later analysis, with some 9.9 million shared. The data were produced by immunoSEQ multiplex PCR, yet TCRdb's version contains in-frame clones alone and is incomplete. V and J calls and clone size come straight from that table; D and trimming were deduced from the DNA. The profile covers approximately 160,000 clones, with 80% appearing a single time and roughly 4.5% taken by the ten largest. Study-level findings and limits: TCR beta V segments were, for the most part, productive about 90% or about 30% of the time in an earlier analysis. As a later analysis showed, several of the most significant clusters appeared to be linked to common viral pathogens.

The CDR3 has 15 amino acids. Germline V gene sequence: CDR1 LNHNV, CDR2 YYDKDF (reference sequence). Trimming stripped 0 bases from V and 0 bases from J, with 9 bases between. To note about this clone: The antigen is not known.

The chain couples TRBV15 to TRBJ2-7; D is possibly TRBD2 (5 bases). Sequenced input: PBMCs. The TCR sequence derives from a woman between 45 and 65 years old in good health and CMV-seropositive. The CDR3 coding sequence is TGTGCCACCAGCAGAGAGAGAGGGCCCTCCTACGAGCAGTACTTC. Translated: CATSRERGPSYEQYF.